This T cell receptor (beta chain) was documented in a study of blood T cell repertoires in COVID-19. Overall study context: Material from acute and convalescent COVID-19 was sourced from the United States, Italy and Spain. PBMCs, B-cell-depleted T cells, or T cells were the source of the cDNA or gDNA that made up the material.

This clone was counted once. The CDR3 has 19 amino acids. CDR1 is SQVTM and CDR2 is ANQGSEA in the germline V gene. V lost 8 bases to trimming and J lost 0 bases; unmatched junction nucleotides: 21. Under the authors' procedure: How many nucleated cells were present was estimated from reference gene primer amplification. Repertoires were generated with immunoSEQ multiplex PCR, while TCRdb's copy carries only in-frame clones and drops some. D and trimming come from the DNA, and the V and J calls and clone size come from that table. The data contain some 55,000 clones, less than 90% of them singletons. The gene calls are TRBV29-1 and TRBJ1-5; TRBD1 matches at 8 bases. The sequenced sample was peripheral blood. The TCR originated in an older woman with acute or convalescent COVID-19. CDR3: CSFFGGADRVHYSNQPQHF. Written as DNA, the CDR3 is TGCAGCTTCTTTGGGGGGGCGGACAGGGTTCATTATAGCAATCAGCCCCAGCATTTT.